Shown below are 28 T cell receptor beta chains from a single sample sequenced in a study of cytomegalovirus exposure and HLA in healthy donors. The study ran its PCR with 60 Vbeta and 13 Jbeta primers. Sequenced by immunoSEQ multiplex PCR; TCRdb stores in-frame clones only, minus some. This sample has hundreds of thousands of clones, with over 65% found just once. Material for sequencing was PBMCs. Source of these receptors: a man in his late teens or twenties in good health and CMV-seronegative.

This chain joins TRBV5-6 and TRBJ2-1, with 7 nucleotides matching TRBD2. The CDR3 contains 18 residues. Trimming at V came to 1 base and at J to 6 bases, leaving 16 bases not matched to a gene. The germline V gene encodes CDR1 SGHDT and CDR2 YYEEEE. This CDR3 is CASSLYPTGGIIINEQFF. The CDR3 DNA reads as TGTGCCAGCAGCTTGTATCCCACGGGAGGTATCATAATCAATGAGCAGTTCTTC.

This chain connects TRBV6-1 to TRBJ1-1; D perhaps matches TRBD1 (6 bases). Germline-derived CDR1 and CDR2 are MNHNS and SASEGT. This CDR3 has 13 amino acids. Trimming removed 6 bases from V and 2 bases from J, with 10 bases in between. The CDR3, as DNA: TGTGCCAGCAGCTACGGGACAAACACTGAAGCTTTCTTT. Its translation is CASSYGTNTEAFF.

The V and J genes are TRBV27 and TRBJ1-5; D gene ambiguous. CDR1 MNHEY and CDR2 SMNVEV come from the germline V gene (reference sequence). The CDR3 is made up of 14 amino acids. The germline V and J ends were trimmed by 8 bases and 6 bases, with 17 bases remaining between them. The CDR3 region is CASGDMAESQPQHF. Here the CDR3 DNA reads TGTGCCAGCGGAGATATGGCGGAGAGTCAGCCCCAGCATTTT.

The chain employs TRBV5-1 and TRBJ2-5, with 7 positions matching TRBD2. CDR3 length: 14 amino acids. CDR1 and CDR2 from the germline V gene are SGHRS and YFSETQ. J was trimmed by 7 bases and V by 3 bases; bases with no gene match: 9. CDR3 sequence reads: CASSSGTTLPTQYF. The CDR3 region has the DNA TGCGCCAGCAGCTCCGGGACTACCTTACCGACCCAGTACTTC. Full variable domain (missing parts from reference TRBV5-1 and TRBJ2-5): KAGVTQTPRYLIKTRGQQVTLSCSPISGHRSVSWYQQTPGQGLQFLFEYFSETQRNKGNFPGRFSGRQFSNSRSEMNVSTLELGDSALYLCASSSGTTLPTQYFGPGTRLLVL.

This chain connects TRBV15 to TRBJ1-5; D gene unclear. V lost 0 bases and J lost 6, with 15 bases in between. The CDR3 sequence is 16 residues long. Looked up from germline, CDR1 is LNHNV and CDR2 is YYDKDF (reference sequence). The CDR3 DNA follows: TGTGCCACCAGCAGAGATGGGGAGACTTTCACTCAGCCCCAGCATTTT. Amino acids: CATSRDGETFTQPQHF.

The chain recombines TRBV2 with TRBJ2-7; 7 nucleotides line up with TRBD2. J was trimmed by 0 bases and V by 2 bases; bases with no gene match: 4. Per germline, CDR1 SNHLY and CDR2 FYNNEI. CDR3 length: 15 amino acids. The CDR3 coding sequence is TGTGCCAGCAGTGAATGGGGGGGACTCTCCTACGAGCAGTACTTC. This encodes CASSEWGGLSYEQYF.

The chain employs TRBV19 and TRBJ1-1; TRBD1 might be the D (6 bases). The V gene lost 3 bases and the J gene lost 1 base, with 9 bases spanning the gap. In germline, CDR1 is LNHDA, CDR2 SQIVND (reference sequence). CDR3 size: 14 residues. The CDR3 loop reads CASSIDRPNTEAFF. The CDR3 DNA follows: TGTGCCAGTAGTATTGACAGGCCGAACACTGAAGCTTTCTTT.

The chain uses TRBV4-2 and TRBJ1-6; D gene unclear. This CDR3 has 16 residues. Germline CDR1 is LGHNA and CDR2 is YNFKEQ. The V end was cut by 4 bases, the J end by 0 bases, with 10 bases between. The CDR3 DNA reads TGTGCCAGCAGCCGGTGGAGTGGCTCCTATAATTCACCCCTCCACTTT. This encodes CASSRWSGSYNSPLHF.

This rearrangement joins TRBV28 to TRBJ2-1; D ambiguous. CDR1 MDHEN and CDR2 SYDVKM come from the germline V gene. The CDR3 loop spans 15 amino acids. V was clipped by 4 bases and J by 1 base, with 11 bases between them. CDR3 nucleotide sequence: TGTGCCAGCAGTTATATTGCGGATTCCTACAATGAGCAGTTCTTC. Translation: CASSYIADSYNEQFF.

The chain is built from TRBV29-1 and TRBJ2-1; 14 positions agree with TRBD2. Per germline, CDR1 SQVTM and CDR2 ANQGSEA. The CDR3 sequence is 17 residues long. Losses at the gene ends were 4 bases for V and 2 bases for J; bases not matched to a gene: 7. This CDR3 reads CSVGGLAGVGTYNEQFF. For the CDR3, the DNA is TGCAGCGTTGGGGGACTAGCGGGAGTAGGGACCTACAATGAGCAGTTCTTC.

The chain carries TRBV11-3 and TRBJ1-1; D is perhaps TRBD1 (6 bases). Germline V gene sequence: CDR1 SGHNT, CDR2 YENEEA. V was shortened by 3 bases and J by 4 bases, with 9 bases between the two germline ends. The CDR3 runs to 13 residues. This chain's CDR3 is CASSLGHSTEAFF. In DNA form, the CDR3 reads TGTGCCAGCAGCTTGGGACACAGCACTGAAGCTTTCTTT. Filled out from reference TRBV11-3 and TRBJ1-1, the complete variable domain reads EAGVVQSPRYKIIEKKQPVAFWCNPISGHNTLYWYLQNLGQGPELLIRYENEEAVDDSQLPKDRFSAERLKGVDSTLKIQPAELGDSAVYLCASSLGHSTEAFFGQGTRLTVV.

The V gene is TRBV5-1, the J gene TRBJ1-1; D possibly corresponds to TRBD1 (5 bases). Trimming shortened V by 4 bases and J by 3 bases, and 13 bases separated the two germline ends. Germline CDR1 is SGHRS and CDR2 is YFSETQ. There are 14 residues in the CDR3. The CDR3: CASSPLGGDTEAFF. CDR3 nucleotide sequence: TGCGCCAGCAGCCCGCTCGGAGGGGACACTGAAGCTTTCTTT.

The V call is TRBV4-1, the J call TRBJ2-3, with no clear D. Germline V CDR1 and CDR2: MGHRA, YSYEKL. V lost 0 bases, J lost 1 base, and 11 bases lay in between. This CDR3 has 16 amino acids. CDR3 bases: TGCGCCAGCAGCCAAGATTTACGGTACCGCACAGATACGCAGTATTTT. This sequence encodes CASSQDLRYRTDTQYF.

Concerning this clone: At the DNA level, this CDR3 is encoded by other sequences in the same sample as well. The chain is built from TRBV2 and TRBJ2-7; D gene unclear. The V and J ends lost 3 bases and 4 bases respectively, with 4 bases between them. The CDR3 contains 11 residues. Germline CDR1 is SNHLY and CDR2 is FYNNEI. The CDR3 DNA reads TGTGCCAGCAGTGAGTTATACGAGCAGTACTTC. Translation gives CASSELYEQYF.

V is TRBV28 and J is TRBJ2-7; D might be TRBD2 (6 bases). Germline V gene sequence: CDR1 MDHEN, CDR2 SYDVKM. CDR3 size: 15 residues. The V end lost 4 bases, the J end lost 2 bases, and 15 bases lay between the germline ends. In nucleotides, the CDR3 is TGTGCCAGCAGTTCCTTTGGGAGGAATACCTACGAGCAGTACTTC. It encodes CASSSFGRNTYEQYF.

The genes are TRBV5-1 and TRBJ2-3, with D possibly TRBD2 on 5 matching bases. Germline V gene sequence: CDR1 SGHRS, CDR2 YFSETQ. The V gene lost 0 bases and the J gene lost 5 bases, with 13 bases spanning the gap. This CDR3 region has 15 residues. The DNA for the CDR3 is TGCGCCAGCAGCTTGGGGGAATTCGAGGGAGATACGCAGTATTTT. This sequence encodes CASSLGEFEGDTQYF. Together with reference TRBV5-1 and TRBJ2-3, the CDR3 gives the full variable domain: KAGVTQTPRYLIKTRGQQVTLSCSPISGHRSVSWYQQTPGQGLQFLFEYFSETQRNKGNFPGRFSGRQFSNSRSEMNVSTLELGDSALYLCASSLGEFEGDTQYFGPGTRLTVL.

This clone has more than one count but fewer than ten. This CDR3 is also generated by other DNA sequences in the sample. This chain links TRBV27 with TRBJ1-1, with TRBD1 matching over 7 bases. Germline V lookup: CDR1 MNHEY, CDR2 SMNVEV (reference sequence). The CDR3 extends over 13 amino acids. Trimming took 6 bases from V and 4 from J; bases not matched to a gene: 5. The CDR3, as DNA: TGTGCCAGCAGCTGGGGACAGAGCACTGAAGCTTTCTTT. It translates to CASSWGQSTEAFF.

V gene TRBV29-1 combines with J gene TRBJ1-3; D unclear. The germline V gene has CDR1 SQVTM and CDR2 ANQGSEA. The CDR3 is 10 amino acids. With 7 bases removed from V and 5 bases from J, the gap between germline ends came to 6 bases. CDR3 coding DNA: TGCAGCGCACATAGAAACACCATATATTTT. It encodes CSAHRNTIYF.

The chain employs TRBV9 and TRBJ2-1; no reliable D call. Germline CDR1 is SGDLS and CDR2 is YYNGEE. The CDR3 contains 14 residues. Trimming cost V 4 bases and J 5 bases, with 13 bases left between them. DNA for the CDR3: TGTGCCAGCAGCCCGCGGCGGTGGAACAATGAGCAGTTCTTC. Translation gives CASSPRRWNNEQFF.

This clone was seen a handful of times. DNA for the CDR3: TGCAGCCTCCGGGGGGCTTCAGATACGCAGTATTTT. Residues: CSLRGASDTQYF. The chain joins TRBV29-1 to TRBJ2-3, with D perhaps matching TRBD2 (7 bases). Germline V gene data show CDR1 as SQVTM and CDR2 as ANQGSEA. CDR3 length equals 12 residues. V was shortened by 8 bases and J by 4 bases, with 13 bases between the two germline ends.

The chain employs TRBV28 and TRBJ1-5, with a tentative D call TRBD1 (5 bases). Germline V gene sequence: CDR1 MDHEN, CDR2 SYDVKM. The CDR3 has 12 residues. Trimming stripped 6 bases from V and 4 bases from J, with 7 bases between. This chain's CDR3 is CASRGVNQPQHF. The CDR3 coding sequence is TGTGCCAGCAGAGGGGTGAATCAGCCCCAGCATTTT.

The chain carries TRBV12-5 and TRBJ2-1; no reliable D call. The CDR3 covers 11 residues. From germline, CDR1 is LGHNT and CDR2 FRNRAP. Trimming left V 2 bases short and J 7 bases short, with 3 bases between. CDR3 sequence: CASGLSNEQFF. The CDR3 nucleotides are TGTGCTAGTGGTTTGTCGAATGAGCAGTTCTTC.

The chain joins TRBV6-1 to TRBJ2-2, with D unclear. V was shortened by 7 bases and J by 0 bases, with 6 bases between the two germline ends. The germline gives CDR1 MNHNS, CDR2 SASEGT. The CDR3 loop spans 13 amino acids. CDR3 coding DNA: TGTGCCAGCACACCTACGAACACCGGGGAGCTGTTTTTT. Translating gives CASTPTNTGELFF.

The chain is built from TRBV6-1 and TRBJ2-7, with unresolved D. The ends were cut back, 1 base at V and 1 base at J, with 8 bases in the middle. Germline values: CDR1 MNHNS, CDR2 SASEGT. CDR3 length equals 14 residues. CDR3 sequence (DNA): TGTGCCAGCAGTGAAGAGGCGGCATCCTACGAGCAGTACTTC. As protein: CASSEEAASYEQYF.

The V gene is TRBV5-6, the J gene TRBJ2-5, with D unresolved. In germline, CDR1 is SGHDT, CDR2 YYEEEE. V was pared by 2 bases and J by 5 bases, with 16 bases between. The length of the CDR3 is 15 residues. As DNA, the CDR3 is TGTGCCAGCAGCTTATTGCCGACGGGTACGGAGACCCAGTACTTC. Translating it yields CASSLLPTGTETQYF.

This chain connects TRBV19 to TRBJ2-6; 7 bases agree with TRBD1. Germline V lookup: CDR1 LNHDA, CDR2 SQIVND (reference sequence). The J segment lost 0 bases and the V segment lost 5 bases, leaving 4 bases of the junction unmatched. This CDR3 spans 16 amino acids. The chain's CDR3 is CASSPGQPSGANVLTF. The CDR3 nucleotides are TGTGCCAGTAGTCCGGGACAGCCCTCTGGGGCCAACGTCCTGACTTTC.

The rearrangement uses TRBV19 and TRBJ2-7, with 10 bases that match TRBD1. After removal of 6 bases from V and 8 bases from J, the junction contained 13 bases not matched to a gene. Germline V lookup: CDR1 LNHDA, CDR2 SQIVND (reference sequence). The length of the CDR3 is 15 residues. CDR3 in amino acids: CASSFPPGTGEKQYF. The CDR3 nucleotides are TGTGCCAGTAGCTTTCCTCCCGGGACAGGGGAAAAGCAGTACTTC.

This rearrangement joins TRBV28 to TRBJ2-3; TRBD1 agrees at 10 bases. The germline gives CDR1 MDHEN, CDR2 SYDVKM. The CDR3 covers 19 residues. After removal of 2 bases from V and 2 bases from J, the junction contained 13 bases not matched to a gene. CDR3 nucleotides: TGTGCCAGCAGTTTAGCGGGACAGGGGTTTTTCTCGCACACAGATACGCAGTATTTT. Residues: CASSLAGQGFFSHTDTQYF.